These 14 T cell receptor beta chains share one sample of origin, sequenced in a study of T cell responses to AZD1222 COVID-19 vaccine. Measured with immunoSEQ multiplex PCR; TCRdb has only the in-frame clones, and not every one. The sample lists more than 70,000 clones, around 93% occurring once. The specimen comprised peripheral blood, sampled 28 days after the second AZD1222 dose. The receptors shown here come from an adult who received the AZD1222 COVID-19 vaccine.

The V and J genes are TRBV4-2 and TRBJ2-7; TRBD2 matches 7 bases. The germline V gene encodes CDR1 LGHNA and CDR2 YNFKEQ. Germline trimming cut 4 bases from V and 2 bases from J; bases unmatched to any gene: 5. The CDR3 is 14 residues long. CDR3 region: CASSLSGSTYEQYF. The CDR3 DNA reads as TGTGCCAGCAGCCTTAGCGGGTCCACCTACGAGCAGTACTTC.

The V gene is TRBV28, the J gene TRBJ1-4; D possibly corresponds to TRBD1 (5 bases). The CDR3 has 14 residues. V was trimmed by 6 bases and J by 8 bases, leaving 16 bases between them. Germline CDR1 and CDR2: MDHEN and SYDVKM. DNA of the CDR3: TGTGCCAGCAGCCAGACACCAAGGGGAGAAAAACTGTTTTTT. Translated: CASSQTPRGEKLFF. Combining the CDR3 with reference TRBV28 and TRBJ1-4 gives the whole variable domain DVKVTQSSRYLVKRTGEKVFLECVQDMDHENMFWYRQDPGLGLRLIYFSYDVKMKEKGDIPEGYSVSREKKERFSLILESASTNQTSMYLCASSQTPRGEKLFFGSGTQLSVL.

This clone was counted a single time. The genes are TRBV2 and TRBJ1-1, with a tentative D call TRBD1 (6 bases). The CDR3 sequence is 13 residues long. Trimming removed 6 bases at V and 1 base at J, with 9 bases between. CDR1 is SNHLY and CDR2 is FYNNEI in the germline V gene. CDR3 amino acids: CASSRTENTEAFF. Here the CDR3 DNA reads TGTGCCAGCAGCAGGACAGAGAACACTGAAGCTTTCTTT. Looking up the rest from reference TRBV2 and TRBJ1-1 gives the full variable domain: EPEVTQTPSHQVTQMGQEVILRCVPISNHLYFYWYRQILGQKVEFLVSFYNNEISEKSEIFDDQFSVERPDGSNFTLKIRSTKLEDSAMYFCASSRTENTEAFFGQGTRLTVV.

CDR3 coding DNA: TGCGCCAGCAGCTTGGTTGGGGAAGGGGGGAATGAAAAACTGTTTTTT. Amino acids: CASSLVGEGGNEKLFF. The V call is TRBV5-1, the J call TRBJ1-4; TRBD1 is a possible D gene (6 bases). Germline V gene lookup returns CDR1 SGHRS and CDR2 YFSETQ. CDR3 length equals 16 residues. Trimming shortened V by 0 bases and J by 5 bases, and 14 bases separated the two germline ends.

This chain joins TRBV3-1 (or the pseudogene TRBV3-2) and TRBJ2-7; 12 bases line up with TRBD2. The CDR3 has 14 amino acids. Trimming removed 6 bases from V and 6 bases from J; junction bases left unmatched: 6. CDR1 and CDR2 (germline): LGHDT, YNNKEL (reference sequence). The CDR3 DNA reads TGTGCCAGCAGACCGACTAGCGGGAGTATCGAGCAGTACTTC. This gives the protein CASRPTSGSIEQYF.

The chain joins TRBV11-2 to TRBJ1-4; D remains ambiguous. The CDR3 spans 15 residues. The ends were cut back, 1 base at V and 8 bases at J, with 14 bases in the middle. Germline-derived CDR1 and CDR2 are SGHAT and FQNNGV. CDR3 in DNA: TGTGCCAGCAGCTTAGGTCGGGTCGGTAAGGAAAAACTGTTTTTT. This translates into CASSLGRVGKEKLFF.

The chain combines TRBV11-3 with TRBJ2-3; 8 positions agree with TRBD2. V shed 4 bases and J 4 bases; nucleotides not matched to a gene: 4. The CDR3 covers 14 residues. Germline CDR1 SGHNT, CDR2 YENEEA. CDR3: CASSYGTRADTQYF. DNA of the CDR3: TGTGCCAGCAGCTACGGGACTAGGGCAGATACGCAGTATTTT.

The V call is TRBV7-2, the J call TRBJ2-7; weak D call: TRBD2 (6 bases). The CDR3 totals 14 residues. Germline V CDR1 and CDR2: SGHTA, FQGNSA. Between the trimmed V and J ends, which lost 3 bases and 2 bases, there was a span of 11 bases. The CDR3 region has the DNA TGTGCCAGCAGCTTGGCTGCGGGACCCTACGAGCAGTACTTC. Translation gives CASSLAAGPYEQYF. The whole variable domain, filled in from reference TRBV7-2 and TRBJ2-7, reads GAGVSQSPSNKVTEKGKDVELRCDPISGHTALYWYRQSLGQGLEFLIYFQGNSAPDKSGLPSDRFSAERTGGSVSTLTIQRTQQEDSAVYLCASSLAAGPYEQYFGPGTRLTVT.

The chain uses TRBV6-2 or TRBV6-3 and TRBJ1-1; D is perhaps TRBD1 (5 bases). Per the germline V gene, CDR1 is MNHEY and CDR2 is SVGEGT. With 4 bases removed from V and 3 bases from J, the gap between germline ends came to 9 bases. The CDR3 is made up of 13 amino acids. In nucleotides, the CDR3 is TGTGCCAGCAGTTTCCTGGGGGACACTGAAGCTTTCTTT. Its protein is CASSFLGDTEAFF.

The V and J genes are TRBV6-1 and TRBJ1-2; 7 nucleotides line up with TRBD1. Germline assignment: CDR1 MNHNS and CDR2 SASEGT. This CDR3 region has 15 residues. Unmatched junction bases numbered 9, after V lost 1 base and J lost 7 bases. As DNA, the CDR3 is TGTGCCAGCAGTGAAGGACAGGGTCTAAGAAGTGGCTACACCTTC. Translated: CASSEGQGLRSGYTF.

The chain uses TRBV27 and TRBJ2-2, with 11 bases fitting TRBD2. This CDR3 has 16 residues. Looked up from germline, CDR1 is MNHEY and CDR2 is SMNVEV (reference sequence). The V and J ends lost 5 bases and 0 bases, in that order; junction bases with no gene match: 2. CDR3 in amino acids: CASSPLAGANTGELFF. CDR3 sequence (DNA): TGTGCCAGCAGTCCACTAGCGGGGGCGAACACCGGGGAGCTGTTTTTT.

This chain links TRBV6-5 with TRBJ2-7; D remains unclear. The V gene lost 5 bases and the J gene lost 2 bases, with 7 bases spanning the gap. Germline V gene data show CDR1 as MNHEY and CDR2 as SVGAGI. The CDR3 runs 12 residues. The CDR3 sequence: CASSIRTYEQYF. CDR3 sequence (DNA): TGTGCCAGCAGTATCCGAACCTACGAGCAGTACTTC.

The rearrangement uses TRBV2 and TRBJ2-1; D is perhaps TRBD1 (5 bases). V was clipped by 3 bases and J by 5 bases, with 8 bases between them. CDR3 length equals 13 residues. Germline assignment: CDR1 SNHLY and CDR2 FYNNEI. The CDR3 sequence is CASSDKGNNEQFF. In DNA form, the CDR3 reads TGTGCCAGCAGTGATAAGGGGAACAATGAGCAGTTCTTC.

This clone occurred once. V and J are TRBV6-4 and TRBJ2-3; TRBD2 matches at 9 bases. The germline gives CDR1 MRHNA, CDR2 SNTAGT. The CDR3 totals 15 residues. V lost 3 bases to trimming and J lost 1 base; unmatched junction nucleotides: 2. In nucleotides, the CDR3 is TGTGCCAGCAGTGAGATAGCGGGGGGCACAGATACGCAGTATTTT. The encoded protein is CASSEIAGGTDTQYF.